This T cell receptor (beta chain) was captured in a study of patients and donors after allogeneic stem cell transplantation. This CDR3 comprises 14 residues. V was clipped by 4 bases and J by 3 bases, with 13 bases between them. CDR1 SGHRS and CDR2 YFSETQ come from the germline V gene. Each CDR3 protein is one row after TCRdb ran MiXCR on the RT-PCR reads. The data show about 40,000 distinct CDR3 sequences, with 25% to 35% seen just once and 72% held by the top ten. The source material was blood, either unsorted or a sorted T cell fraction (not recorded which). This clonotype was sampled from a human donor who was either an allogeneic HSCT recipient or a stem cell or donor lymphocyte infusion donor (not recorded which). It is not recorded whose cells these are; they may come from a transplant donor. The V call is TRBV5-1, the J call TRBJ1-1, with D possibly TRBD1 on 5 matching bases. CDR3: CASSPPGLDTEAFF. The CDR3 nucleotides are TGCGCCAGCAGCCCGCCGGGGCTAGACACTGAAGCTTTCTTT.